The TCR beta chain described here comes from a study of control samples from healthy donors and cancer patients. The CDR3 has 18 residues. Trimming took 5 bases from V and 2 from J, leaving 22 bases between them. Germline V gives CDR1 MNHEY, CDR2 SMNVEV (reference sequence). Only in-frame clones appear in the TCRdb table, and some are missing; sequencing was by immunoSEQ multiplex PCR. The sample lists roughly 100,000 clones, around 88% occurring once. The specimen was PBMCs. The chain links TRBV27 to TRBJ1-3; D not certain. This clonotype was obtained from a man aged 55-75 years with lung cancer. CDR3 nucleotides: TGTGCCAGCAGTCCTTTGTCCCGGGGTGGCGCTACTGGAAACACCATATATTTT. Amino acid sequence: CASSPLSRGGATGNTIYF.